A single sample is the source of the 28 T cell receptor beta chains below, sequenced in a study of Ad26.COV2.S vaccination and SARS-CoV-2 variants. Treatment of the sample: over 15 received Ad26.COV2.S at low or high dose, single or two shots; about 5 received placebo; per-sample allocation not given. All samples were drawn on day 63, counting from the first vaccine or placebo injection. Profiled with immunoSEQ multiplex PCR; TCRdb holds only in-frame clones, not every one. This table has around 370,000 clones, approximately 81% appearing once. The material was peripheral blood, obtained in a trial of Ad26.COV2.S vaccine versus placebo. These receptors came from a person aged 18-65 years who received the Ad26.COV2.S COVID-19 vaccine or a placebo.

The chain recombines TRBV29-1 with TRBJ2-1; D is ambiguous. CDR3 length equals 14 residues. The germline gives CDR1 SQVTM, CDR2 ANQGSEA. V dropped 1 base and J dropped 8 bases, with 15 bases sitting between them. The DNA of the CDR3 is TGCAGCGTTGAAGTTGGAGTGGAGTGGGATGAGCAGTTCTTC. It yields the protein CSVEVGVEWDEQFF.

V usage is TRBV20-1 and J usage is TRBJ2-2; D is uncertain. Germline V gives CDR1 DFQATT, CDR2 SNEGSKA (reference sequence). With 5 bases removed from V and 7 bases from J, the gap between germline ends came to 8 bases. CDR3 length: 11 residues. This CDR3 reads CSARLYGELFF. CDR3 DNA sequence: TGCAGTGCTCGGCTGTACGGGGAGCTGTTTTTT.

V usage is TRBV3-1 (or the pseudogene TRBV3-2) and J usage is TRBJ2-5, with 7 bases fitting TRBD1. J was trimmed by 5 bases and V by 2 bases; bases with no gene match: 11. This CDR3 spans 16 amino acids. Germline V lookup: CDR1 LGHDT, CDR2 YNNKEL (reference sequence). Here the CDR3 reads CASSQSGGQLSETQYF. The CDR3, as DNA: TGTGCCAGCAGCCAATCAGGGGGACAGTTATCTGAGACCCAGTACTTC.

The chain couples TRBV12-5 to TRBJ2-7; D tentatively fits TRBD1 or TRBD2 (5 bases each). The CDR3 extends over 16 amino acids. Germline V gene data show CDR1 as LGHNT and CDR2 as FRNRAP. Trimming shortened V by 4 bases and J by 3 bases, and 19 bases separated the two germline ends. The CDR3 protein is CASGSGGGGRIYEQYF. The CDR3 DNA reads as TGTGCTAGTGGTTCGGGCGGTGGGGGACGTATCTACGAGCAGTACTTC.

The CDR3, as DNA: TGCGCCAGCAGCGAGATTACCGGGGGGTATGGCTACACCTTC. Amino acid sequence: CASSEITGGYGYTF. This chain connects TRBV5-1 to TRBJ1-2, with D maybe TRBD1 (5 bases). The germline CDR1 and CDR2 sequences are SGHRS and YFSETQ. This CDR3 is 14 amino acids long. V lost 4 bases and J lost 5, with 15 bases in between.

The rearrangement uses TRBV12-3 or TRBV12-4 and TRBJ2-7; D is undetermined. V lost 6 bases, J lost 4 bases, and 13 bases lay in between. The CDR3 contains 13 residues. CDR3 bases: TGTGCCAGCAGCCTCCTATGGGAATACGAGCAGTACTTC. This sequence encodes CASSLLWEYEQYF.

The chain employs TRBV7-2 and TRBJ2-1, with 10 bases fitting TRBD1. The V and J ends lost 0 bases and 10 bases, in that order; junction bases with no gene match: 3. CDR1 is SGHTA and CDR2 is FQGNSA in the germline V gene. This CDR3 contains 14 residues. CDR3 sequence (DNA): TGTGCCAGCAGCTTAGCGGGGACAGGGGCCGAGCAGTTCTTC. Protein product: CASSLAGTGAEQFF.

This chain joins TRBV19 and TRBJ1-3, with TRBD1 matching 7 bases. V was pared by 2 bases and J by 0 bases, with 13 bases of the junction left unmatched. From germline, CDR1 is LNHDA and CDR2 SQIVND (reference sequence). CDR3 length: 19 amino acids. The CDR3: CASSITFGTAKASGNTIYF. The CDR3 nucleotides read TGTGCCAGTAGTATAACTTTTGGGACAGCGAAGGCCTCTGGAAACACCATATATTTT.

The chain has TRBV5-1 and TRBJ2-2; D gene uncertain. CDR3 length equals 15 residues. V was cut by 0 bases and J by 5 bases, with 11 bases left in between. Germline CDR1 and CDR2: SGHRS and YFSETQ. CDR3: CASSLEAIGTGELFF. The CDR3 DNA is TGCGCCAGCAGCTTGGAGGCGATAGGGACCGGGGAGCTGTTTTTT. The full variable domain, its missing parts supplied by reference TRBV5-1 and TRBJ2-2, is KAGVTQTPRYLIKTRGQQVTLSCSPISGHRSVSWYQQTPGQGLQFLFEYFSETQRNKGNFPGRFSGRQFSNSRSEMNVSTLELGDSALYLCASSLEAIGTGELFFGEGSRLTVL.

The chain couples TRBV12-3 or TRBV12-4 to TRBJ2-3; D is unclear. The CDR3 runs to 12 residues. V was shortened by 3 bases and J by 6 bases, with 7 bases between the two germline ends. CDR3 loop: CASSFGMDTQYF. The DNA for the CDR3 is TGTGCCAGCAGTTTTGGGATGGATACGCAGTATTTT.

V gene TRBV30 combines with J gene TRBJ2-1; D assignment may be TRBD1 or TRBD2 (5 bases each). Germline CDR1 reads GTSNPN; CDR2 reads SVGIG (reference sequence). The CDR3 consists of 15 residues. The germline V and J ends were trimmed by 6 bases and 3 bases, with 18 bases remaining between them. Here the CDR3 reads CACPREGSYYNEQFF. CDR3 bases: TGTGCCTGCCCCCGAGAGGGGAGTTACTACAATGAGCAGTTCTTC.

The V call is TRBV1, the J call TRBJ1-1. TRBV1 has pseudogene status. This CDR3 is 15 amino acids long. This CDR3 reads CTSSRWGPWNTEAFF. The CDR3 region has the DNA TGCACCAGCAGCCGATGGGGACCTTGGAACACTGAAGCTTTCTTT.

The genes are TRBV7-9 and TRBJ1-1; D remains unclear. Germline-derived CDR1 and CDR2 are SEHNR and FQNEAQ (reference sequence). The CDR3 is 13 amino acids. V lost 5 bases, J lost 11 bases, and 18 bases lay in between. The CDR3 DNA follows: TGTGCCAGCAGCCCGTCCACTCCCCGGCGGGCTTTCTTT. It codes for CASSPSTPRRAFF.

The chain uses TRBV25-1 and TRBJ1-2, with unresolved D. The ends were cut back, 10 bases at V and 4 bases at J, with 13 bases in the middle. CDR1 is MGHDK, CDR2 SYGVNS, per germline. CDR3 size: 12 residues. This chain's CDR3 is CATTHNTYGYTF. The DNA for the CDR3 is TGTGCCACCACGCACAACACCTATGGCTACACCTTC.

The V and J genes are TRBV7-2 and TRBJ1-2; TRBD1 is a possible D gene (5 bases). Germline-derived CDR1 and CDR2 are SGHTA and FQGNSA. Trimming stripped 3 bases from V and 8 bases from J, with 16 bases between. The CDR3 has 14 amino acids. The CDR3, as DNA: TGTGCCAGCAGCTTCATCGGCAGTCAGGGAGGCTACACCTTC. Protein product: CASSFIGSQGGYTF.

This rearrangement joins TRBV19 to TRBJ2-7; no reliable D call. The V and J ends lost 5 bases and 7 bases respectively, with 12 bases between them. The CDR3 extends over 12 amino acids. CDR1 LNHDA and CDR2 SQIVND come from the germline V gene (reference sequence). CDR3: CASSESIEEQYF. The CDR3 DNA reads TGTGCCAGTAGTGAGTCGATCGAGGAGCAGTACTTC.

The chain combines TRBV9 with TRBJ2-7; D is possibly TRBD1 or TRBD2 (6 bases each). Germline CDR1 is SGDLS and CDR2 is YYNGEE. The length of the CDR3 is 11 residues. V was shortened by 3 bases and J by 9 bases, with 10 bases between the two germline ends. CDR3 coding DNA: TGTGCCAGCAGCGATGGGGGGCGGCAGTACTTC. Translation: CASSDGGRQYF. Full variable domain (rest looked up from reference TRBV9 and TRBJ2-7): DSGVTQTPKHLITATGQRVTLRCSPRSGDLSVYWYQQSLDQGLQFLIQYYNGEERAKGNILERFSAQQFPDLHSELNLSSLELGDSALYFCASSDGGRQYFGPGTRLTVT.

V is TRBV30 and J is TRBJ1-4; TRBD1 matches at 7 bases. After removal of 0 bases from V and 3 bases from J, the junction contained 7 bases not matched to a gene. This CDR3 is 16 amino acids long. Germline CDR1 is GTSNPN and CDR2 is SVGIG (reference sequence). The CDR3 loop reads CAWSVGGSWSNEKLFF. The CDR3, as DNA: TGTGCCTGGAGTGTAGGGGGCTCCTGGTCTAATGAAAAACTGTTTTTT.

This clone appeared once. The V gene is TRBV30, the J gene TRBJ2-7; possibly TRBD2 for D (5 bases). The CDR3 runs 13 residues. Germline V gene data show CDR1 as GTSNPN and CDR2 as SVGIG (reference sequence). The germline V and J ends were trimmed by 0 bases and 7 bases, with 13 bases remaining between them. The CDR3 spells CAWSVRPTREQYF. The CDR3 region has the DNA TGTGCCTGGAGTGTAAGGCCAACTAGGGAGCAGTACTTC. Using reference TRBV30 and TRBJ2-7 for the parts outside the CDR3, the full variable domain is SQTIHQWPATLVQPVGSPLSLECTVEGTSNPNLYWYRQAAGRGLQLLFYSVGIGQISSEVPQNLSASRPQDRQFILSSKKLLLSDSGFYLCAWSVRPTREQYFGPGTRLTVT.

This chain joins TRBV19 and TRBJ1-1, with D uncertain. CDR1 is LNHDA and CDR2 is SQIVND in the germline V gene (reference sequence). CDR3 size: 15 residues. V lost 4 bases, J lost 5 bases, and 17 bases lay in between. CDR3 protein: CASSTVQRKETEAFF. The CDR3 bases are TGTGCCAGTAGTACCGTACAGAGAAAGGAAACTGAAGCTTTCTTT.

To note about this clone: This may stem from a read error, because a much larger clone lies one nucleotide away. The chain links TRBV2 to TRBJ1-2; D uncertain. CDR3 length: 12 residues. The germline gives CDR1 SNHLY, CDR2 FYNNEI. The V end was cut by 1 base, the J end by 5 bases, with 5 bases between. The CDR3 region is CASSEEGYGYTF. DNA of the CDR3: TGTGCCAGCAGTGAAGAAGGGTATGGCTACACCTTC.

This sequence joins TRBV4-1 and TRBJ1-2; D possibly corresponds to TRBD1 (6 bases). V gave up 0 bases and J gave up 9 bases, with 20 bases separating them. This CDR3 comprises 16 residues. Per germline, CDR1 MGHRA and CDR2 YSYEKL. CDR3 sequence: CASSQEGEGGTGSYTF. Here the CDR3 DNA reads TGCGCCAGCAGCCAAGAAGGCGAGGGGGGGACGGGGAGCTACACCTTC.

J is TRBJ2-7 and V is TRBV18; D is possibly TRBD1 (6 bases). CDR1 and CDR2 (germline): KGHSH, LQKENI. V was cut by 3 bases and J by 3 bases, with 18 bases left in between. CDR3 length equals 16 residues. CDR3 protein: CASSPLGPGADYEQYF. The CDR3 nucleotides are TGTGCCAGCTCACCCCTAGGACCAGGGGCGGACTACGAGCAGTACTTC.

V is TRBV5-6 and J is TRBJ1-4; 8 positions match TRBD1. The CDR3 runs to 16 residues. Germline V CDR1 and CDR2: SGHDT, YYEEEE. V was clipped by 4 bases and J by 5 bases; unmatched bases: 10. Here the CDR3 reads CASSGPDRDSNEKLFF. DNA of the CDR3: TGTGCCAGCAGCGGACCGGACAGGGACTCGAATGAAAAACTGTTTTTT.

The rearrangement links TRBV7-4 to TRBJ2-1; 14 bases match TRBD2. The germline V gene encodes CDR1 SGHVT and CDR2 SQSDAQ. CDR3 size: 17 residues. The junction had 6 bases not matched to a gene; V was cut back by 2 bases and J by 6 bases. CDR3 residues: CASSLSETSGRANEQFF. The CDR3 DNA reads TGTGCCAGCAGCTTAAGCGAGACTAGCGGGAGGGCCAATGAGCAGTTCTTC.

V and J are TRBV5-6 and TRBJ2-1; 12 nucleotides agree with TRBD1. V was pared by 0 bases and J by 0 bases, with 7 bases of the junction left unmatched. The germline CDR1 and CDR2 sequences are SGHDT and YYEEEE. The CDR3 extends over 19 amino acids. CDR3 loop: CASSLGDRGRWGSYNEQFF. For the CDR3, the DNA is TGTGCCAGCAGCTTGGGGGACAGGGGGCGCTGGGGCTCCTACAATGAGCAGTTCTTC.

The chain combines TRBV6-6 with TRBJ2-5; 7 bases are shared with TRBD2. With 5 bases clipped from V and 1 base from J, the junction kept 13 bases outside the gene matches. The CDR3 is made up of 17 amino acids. Germline CDR1 reads MNHNY; CDR2 reads SVGAGI (reference sequence). The CDR3 reads CASSREAGLVGQETQYF. The CDR3, as DNA: TGTGCCAGCAGTCGCGAAGCGGGGCTAGTCGGCCAAGAGACCCAGTACTTC.

This rearrangement joins TRBV6-6 to TRBJ1-3, with TRBD1 matching 12 bases. The CDR3 is made up of 16 amino acids. Per the germline V gene, CDR1 is MNHNY and CDR2 is SVGAGI (reference sequence). Unmatched junction bases numbered 4, after V lost 4 bases and J lost 3 bases. The CDR3 DNA reads as TGTGCCAGCAGTTCCGGGACAGGGGGCCGTGGAAACACCATATATTTT. Translating gives CASSSGTGGRGNTIYF.